The source of this T cell receptor (beta chain) is a study of OX40 agonist ivuxolimab in advanced cancers. Turning to the study itself: An agonistic anti-OX40 (CD134) antibody, ivuxolimab, was used to treat the patients. Three partial responders included one hepatocellular carcinoma patient and two cutaneous melanoma patients. Study findings and constraints: There were also nonresponders showing low normalized T-cell clonal expansion.

Trimming took off 6 bases at V and 2 bases at J, with 7 bases between the two ends. CDR1 is MNHEY, CDR2 SVGAGI, per germline. The CDR3 consists of 13 residues. A word on this clone: Its antigen remains unidentified.

The sampling schedule covered blood at baseline, cycle 4 day 1, and cycle 7 day 1. Produced via immunoSEQ multiplex PCR; TCRdb's table is partial and in-frame only. The data contain some 82,000 clones, around 90% of them singletons. The chain uses TRBV6-5 and TRBJ2-2; D perhaps matches TRBD1 (5 bases). The clonotype was recovered from an adult with an advanced solid tumor such as melanoma, head and neck, liver or kidney cancer. The sample here was CD4+ or CD8+ T cells sorted from blood, taken in a trial of the OX40 agonist ivuxolimab. This CDR3 reads CASSRTNTGELFF. The CDR3 DNA sequence: TGTGCCAGCAGCAGGACAAACACCGGGGAGCTGTTTTTT.